This T cell receptor beta chain was identified during a study of Graves' ophthalmopathy and Graves' hyperthyroidism. General study points: Also, most clonotypes expanded in the thyroid above 0.001 frequency appeared in blood.

Certain patients, namely those with other autoimmune diseases, uncontrolled infections, pregnancy or lactation, were excluded. The authors diagnosed from clinical symptoms, serum thyroxine, TRAb, thyroid ultrasound and orbital computed tomography. Someone took the PBMCs out of less than 11 ml of fresh peripheral blood. Amplified TCR beta CDR3 regions were obtained using RNA transcripts as template. The authors performed first-round RT-PCR with HTBI primers and then a second-round multiplex PCR. TCRdb analysed the multiplex PCR reads with MiXCR anew, one entry per CDR3 protein. The table records approximately 640,000 distinct CDR3 sequences, over 40% of them present only once. On this clonotype itself: Its antigen remains unknown.

There are 15 residues in the CDR3. Trimming pared 4 bases from V and 1 base from J, leaving 11 bases between. Germline values: CDR1 SGHRS, CDR2 YFSETQ. The clonotype originates from an adult man with Graves' ophthalmopathy. The sequencing input was peripheral blood. The genes are TRBV5-1 and TRBJ2-2; D may be TRBD1 (6 bases). CDR3 coding DNA: TGCGCCAGCAGCCAGACAGGCCAGAACACCGGGGAGCTGTTTTTT. Its translation: CASSQTGQNTGELFF.